This T cell receptor beta chain derives from a study of CD8+CD57+ T cells in acquired aplastic anemia. On the study more broadly: The DNA of sorted CD4+ and CD8+ cells averaged around 3 ug. General study results and limits: Between patients and controls, over 25 CD8+ CDR3 sequences were found in common. Patient and control CD8+ Simpson's diversity was not significantly different.

As for this clonotype: The target antigen is unknown.

Genomic DNA, serving as template, underwent TCR beta VDJ and CDR3 profiling. In TCRdb, the reads were re-called with MiXCR into one record per CDR3 protein. The sample lists approximately 270,000 distinct CDR3 sequences, approximately 56% occurring once. Sequencing input: sorted CD4+, CD8+, or CD8+CD57+ T cells (not recorded which) from PBMCs. This clonotype originated in a human donor with severe aplastic anemia or a healthy control (not recorded which).

The CDR3 sequence: CATSGEGDRGDGYTF. The CDR3 DNA is TGTGCCACCAGCGGGGAGGGGGACAGGGGAGATGGCTACACCTTC. This chain links TRBV15 with TRBJ1-2, with 10 nucleotides matching TRBD1. Trimming cost V 5 bases and J 6 bases; bases outside gene matches: 9. Per germline, CDR1 LNHNV and CDR2 YYDKDF (reference sequence). The CDR3 has 15 amino acids.